This entry lists 20 T cell receptor beta chains sequenced from one sample in a study of blood T cell repertoires in COVID-19. Only in-frame clones appear in the TCRdb table, and some are missing; sequencing was by immunoSEQ multiplex PCR. The data show 180,000 or so clones, about 87% seen once. Sequenced sample: peripheral blood. The receptors were sampled from a woman in her forties or fifties with acute or convalescent COVID-19.

This clone was counted a single time. The V and J genes are TRBV18 and TRBJ2-3, with 8 bases aligning to TRBD2. The CDR3 spans 16 residues. V was pared by 2 bases and J by 3 bases, with 7 bases of the junction left unmatched. Germline loops: CDR1 KGHSH, CDR2 LQKENI. CDR3 residues: CASSPRSGGATDTQYF. CDR3 DNA sequence: TGTGCCAGCTCACCAAGGAGCGGGGGCGCGACAGATACGCAGTATTTT.

J is TRBJ2-5 and V is TRBV12-3 or TRBV12-4; no definite D call. Between the trimmed V and J ends, which lost 5 bases and 5 bases, there was a span of 9 bases. The CDR3 covers 12 residues. The CDR3, as DNA: TGTGCCAGCAGTGTAGTCTCGGAGACCCAGTACTTC. Translation gives CASSVVSETQYF.

The genes are TRBV7-8 and TRBJ1-4; D is undetermined. The CDR3 runs to 14 residues. Germline V gene data show CDR1 as SGHVS and CDR2 as FQNEAQ. Trimming stripped 5 bases from V and 8 bases from J, with 15 bases between. The CDR3 reads CASSIQGGLEKLFF. CDR3 nucleotide sequence: TGTGCCAGCAGCATACAAGGAGGGTTGGAAAAACTGTTTTTT. The whole variable domain, filled in from reference TRBV7-8 and TRBJ1-4, reads GAGVSQSPRYKVAKRGQDVALRCDPISGHVSLFWYQQALGQGPEFLTYFQNEAQLDKSGLPSDRFFAERPEGSVSTLKIQRTQQEDSAVYLCASSIQGGLEKLFFGSGTQLSVL.

The chain uses TRBV9 and TRBJ2-1; D may be TRBD2 (5 bases). Germline V gene lookup returns CDR1 SGDLS and CDR2 YYNGEE. V was shortened by 4 bases and J by 6 bases, with 17 bases between the two germline ends. This CDR3 contains 15 residues. The CDR3 sequence: CASSPGGRWGNEQFF. CDR3 coding DNA: TGTGCCAGCAGCCCCGGTGGGAGATGGGGCAATGAGCAGTTCTTC.

The chain has TRBV4-1 and TRBJ1-1; D unclear. The CDR3 spans 17 residues. Germline CDR1 is MGHRA and CDR2 is YSYEKL. The V end lost 4 bases, the J end lost 4 bases, and 22 bases lay between the germline ends. The CDR3 loop is CASSLSSGNLKGTEAFF. DNA for the CDR3: TGCGCCAGCAGCCTATCATCCGGGAACCTGAAGGGCACTGAAGCTTTCTTT.

The V call is TRBV4-1, the J call TRBJ1-2, with D possibly matching TRBD1 (5 bases). This CDR3 contains 14 residues. The V gene lost 0 bases and the J gene lost 4 bases, with 9 bases spanning the gap. Germline V gene sequence: CDR1 MGHRA, CDR2 YSYEKL. CDR3 region: CASSQDPGGYGYTF. For the CDR3, the DNA is TGCGCCAGCAGCCAAGATCCGGGGGGCTATGGCTACACCTTC.

The chain couples TRBV10-3 to TRBJ1-6, with a tentative D call TRBD1 (5 bases). The CDR3 runs 13 residues. Looked up from germline, CDR1 is ENHRY and CDR2 is SYGVKD. V lost 4 bases and J lost 8, with 9 bases in between. CDR3 in DNA: TGTGCCATCAGTGGACAGATGGATTCACCCCTCCACTTT. Residues: CAISGQMDSPLHF.

Concerning this clone: One junction end does not reproduce the germline sequence, and a read error may be involved. V and J are TRBV4-1 and TRBJ1-1, with D tentatively TRBD1 (6 bases). Germline CDR1 reads MGHRA; CDR2 reads YSYEKL. This CDR3 region has 16 residues. The DNA for the CDR3 is TGCGCCAGCAGCCAAGATCCCCCGCGGACAGCTTCAGCCTTTTACTTT. Encoded protein: CASSQDPPRTASAFYF.

This clone has just a few counts. This chain uses TRBV18 with TRBJ1-5; D is unresolved. This CDR3 is built from 13 residues. V lost 5 bases to trimming and J lost 0 bases, with 5 bases between them. CDR1 and CDR2 from the germline V gene are KGHSH and LQKENI. CDR3 in amino acids: CASSTNSNQPQHF. CDR3 DNA: TGTGCCAGCTCAACAAATAGCAATCAGCCCCAGCATTTT.

V gene TRBV5-8 combines with J gene TRBJ2-7, with a possible D match to TRBD2 (6 bases). CDR3 length: 13 amino acids. Germline lookup yields CDR1 SGHTS and CDR2 YDEGEE. V shed 4 bases and J shed 1 base, with 9 bases lying between them. The CDR3 here is CASSGRLSYEQYF. In DNA form, the CDR3 reads TGTGCCAGCAGCGGGAGGTTATCCTACGAGCAGTACTTC.

The CDR3 protein is CASSPGTGRTGELFF. The DNA for the CDR3 is TGTGCCAGCAGTCCAGGGACAGGGCGCACCGGGGAGCTGTTTTTT. This rearrangement joins TRBV27 to TRBJ2-2, with 9 bases fitting TRBD1. The trim removed 5 bases at V and 4 bases at J, leaving 5 bases unmatched. This CDR3 is 15 amino acids long. Germline lookup yields CDR1 MNHEY and CDR2 SMNVEV (reference sequence).

The V gene is TRBV3-1 (or the pseudogene TRBV3-2), the J gene TRBJ1-3; D is unresolved. The V end lost 5 bases, the J end lost 4 bases, and 12 bases lay between the germline ends. The length of the CDR3 is 14 residues. The germline CDR1 and CDR2 sequences are LGHDT and YNNKEL (reference sequence). The CDR3 nucleotides are TGTGCCAGCAGCGCCCGGGGTAAAGGAAACACCATATATTTT. It translates to CASSARGKGNTIYF.

The rearrangement uses TRBV21-1 and TRBJ1-1; the D segment call TRBD1 is taken from the table without a DNA check. TRBV21-1 counts as a pseudogene. This CDR3 comprises 17 residues. The CDR3 protein is CASSKNAGQNMNTEAFF. The CDR3 coding sequence is TGTGCCAGCAGCAAAAATGCGGGACAGAACATGAACACTGAAGCTTTCTTT.

V gene TRBV10-3 combines with J gene TRBJ2-3; 11 bases are a match to TRBD2. The V gene's germline CDR1 is ENHRY and CDR2 SYGVKD. V was clipped by 5 bases and J by 5 bases; unmatched bases: 6. The length of the CDR3 is 15 residues. CDR3 sequence: CAISSTSGSGDTQYF. CDR3 in DNA: TGTGCCATCAGTTCCACTAGCGGGAGTGGAGATACGCAGTATTTT.

J is TRBJ2-7 and V is TRBV27; 9 positions agree with TRBD1. Germline-derived CDR1 and CDR2 are MNHEY and SMNVEV (reference sequence). The J segment lost 9 bases and the V segment lost 6 bases, leaving 18 bases of the junction unmatched. This CDR3 contains 16 residues. The CDR3 DNA reads as TGTGCCAGCAGGCCCCCGTCGGGACAGGGTGGATCGGGGCAGTACTTC. It specifies CASRPPSGQGGSGQYF.

The genes are TRBV3-1 (or the pseudogene TRBV3-2) and TRBJ2-7; weak D call: TRBD1 (5 bases). Germline loops: CDR1 LGHDT, CDR2 YNNKEL (reference sequence). CDR3 size: 13 residues. V shed 0 bases and J shed 4 bases, with 7 bases lying between them. CDR3 loop: CASSQEYRYEQYF. In DNA, the CDR3 is TGTGCCAGCAGCCAAGAATACAGGTACGAGCAGTACTTC.

This chain joins TRBV24-1 and TRBJ1-2; possible D gene TRBD1, 6 bases. This CDR3 is built from 12 residues. Germline values: CDR1 KGHDR, CDR2 SFDVKD. With 3 bases removed from V and 8 bases from J, the gap between germline ends came to 9 bases. The CDR3 region has the DNA TGTGCCACCAGTGATACAGGGTGGGGCTACACCTTC. Translation gives CATSDTGWGYTF.

This chain joins TRBV19 and TRBJ2-1; 12 nucleotides agree with TRBD2. The V and J ends lost 5 bases and 8 bases, in that order; junction bases with no gene match: 7. Germline V CDR1 and CDR2: LNHDA, SQIVND (reference sequence). The CDR3 length is 15 residues. CDR3 sequence (DNA): TGTGCCAGTAGTTTCGGGACTAGCGGGCCCTATGAGCAGTTCTTC. Protein: CASSFGTSGPYEQFF.

This chain joins TRBV30 and TRBJ2-2; 7 bases match TRBD2. V shed 0 bases and J 3 bases; nucleotides not matched to a gene: 4. Germline V gene sequence: CDR1 GTSNPN, CDR2 SVGIG (reference sequence). CDR3 size: 15 residues. The DNA of the CDR3 is TGTGCCTGGAGTGTTCGGACTAGGGACACCGGGGAGCTGTTTTTT. Protein sequence: CAWSVRTRDTGELFF.

The chain couples TRBV28 to TRBJ1-2; 8 bases agree with TRBD1. The V gene end was trimmed by 6 bases and the J gene end by 8 bases; junction bases not matched to a gene: 11. Looked up from germline, CDR1 is MDHEN and CDR2 is SYDVKM. This CDR3 spans 14 amino acids. The CDR3 DNA follows: TGTGCCAGCAGCGGACAGGGACAGGTGAAAGGCTACACCTTC. Translation: CASSGQGQVKGYTF.